This entry is about one T cell receptor (beta chain). CDR3 length: 15 residues. Looked up from germline, CDR1 is SEHNR and CDR2 is FQNEAQ (reference sequence). V shed 3 bases and J shed 4 bases, with 12 bases lying between them. The data derive from a study of blood T cell repertoires in COVID-19. Overall study: There were acute and convalescent COVID-19 samples, and they came from the United States, Italy and Spain. The cDNA or gDNA used as material had been derived from T cells, B-cell-depleted T cells, or PBMCs.

As originally analysed: Reference gene primer amplification gave nucleated cell count estimates. Sequenced by immunoSEQ multiplex PCR; TCRdb stores in-frame clones only, minus some. V, J and clone size derive from that table, while D and trimming were established from the DNA sequence. This table has about 210,000 clones, 80% to 90% appearing once. This receptor was taken from a woman aged 45-65 years with active or convalescent COVID-19. The chain employs TRBV7-9 and TRBJ1-4; no clear D gene. The specimen was peripheral blood. In nucleotides, the CDR3 is TGTGCCAGCAGCTTTCTGGGCGACATTAATGAAAAACTGTTTTTT. Translation gives CASSFLGDINEKLFF.